The TCR beta chain described here comes from a study of naive and memory T cell subsets. Study observations and caveats: Diversity fell and Gini index rose from naive through CM, EM, EMRA.

To note about this clonotype: Its antigen is currently unknown.

Germline V lookup: CDR1 SGHRS, CDR2 YFSETQ. Trimming took 0 bases from V and 8 from J, leaving 14 bases between them. The CDR3 has 14 residues. An equimolar mix of two oligonucleotides served as the beta constant-region primer for TRBC1 and TRBC2. Four rounds of PCR amplified the ligated cDNA using nested alpha and beta constant-region primers plus SP2. The cDNA 3' end received a ligated single-stranded oligonucleotide carrying the SP2 primer and a 12-nucleotide UMI. TCRdb passed the UMI-ligation and nested PCR reads through MiXCR, listing each CDR3 protein once. The sample holds 8,500 to 10,000 distinct CDR3 sequences, 4.5% to 6% seen once.

The source material was CD4+ TEMRA cells from blood. The subset was: effector memory re-expressing CD45RA, CD45RA+ CD27-. This receptor was identified in a human donor in good health. The chain employs TRBV5-1 and TRBJ1-2; D perhaps matches TRBD1 (5 bases). CDR3 sequence reads: CASSLAGTWGGYTF. CDR3 sequence (DNA): TGCGCCAGCAGCTTGGCCGGGACCTGGGGAGGCTACACCTTC.